This T cell receptor beta chain was retrieved from a study of blood T cell repertoires in COVID-19. Study-wide context: Donors in the United States, Italy and Spain gave samples during acute or convalescent COVID-19. From T cells, B-cell-depleted T cells, or PBMCs came the material, which was cDNA or gDNA.

Original methodology: Reference gene primer amplification gave estimated nucleated cell counts. Assay used: immunoSEQ multiplex PCR; TCRdb lists only in-frame clones, some missing. Clone size and V and J calls were adopted from that table, with D and trimming inferred from the DNA. The data show roughly 63,000 clones, 65% to 80% seen once. V was cut by 5 bases and J by 0 bases, with 20 bases left in between. This CDR3 comprises 17 residues. The V gene's germline CDR1 is SGHNT and CDR2 YENEEA. The material sequenced was peripheral blood. The clonotype comes from a human donor in a cohort sampled during active COVID-19. This rearrangement joins TRBV11-3 to TRBJ2-7; TRBD1 is a possible D gene (5 bases). The CDR3 DNA reads TGTGCCAGCAGCCAGGGTCCAGGGTCATCTGTCTCCTACGAGCAGTACTTC. It encodes CASSQGPGSSVSYEQYF.